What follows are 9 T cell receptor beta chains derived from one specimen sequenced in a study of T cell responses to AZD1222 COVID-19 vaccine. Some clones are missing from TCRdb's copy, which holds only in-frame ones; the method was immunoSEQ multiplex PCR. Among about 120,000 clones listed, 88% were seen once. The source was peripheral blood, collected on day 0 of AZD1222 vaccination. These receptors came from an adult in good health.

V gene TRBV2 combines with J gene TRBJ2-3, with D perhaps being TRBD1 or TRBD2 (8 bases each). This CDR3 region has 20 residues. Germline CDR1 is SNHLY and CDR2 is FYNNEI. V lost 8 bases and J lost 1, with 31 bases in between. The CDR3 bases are TGTGCCAGCGTTTCCCGACAGGGGAGGGGGCGGGGACTAGGCACAGATACGCAGTATTTT. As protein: CASVSRQGRGRGLGTDTQYF.

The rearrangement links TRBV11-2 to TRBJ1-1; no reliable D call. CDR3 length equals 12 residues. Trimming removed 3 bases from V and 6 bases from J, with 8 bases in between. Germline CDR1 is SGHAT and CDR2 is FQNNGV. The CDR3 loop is CASSFGTAEAFF. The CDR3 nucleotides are TGTGCCAGCAGCTTCGGTACGGCTGAAGCTTTCTTT.

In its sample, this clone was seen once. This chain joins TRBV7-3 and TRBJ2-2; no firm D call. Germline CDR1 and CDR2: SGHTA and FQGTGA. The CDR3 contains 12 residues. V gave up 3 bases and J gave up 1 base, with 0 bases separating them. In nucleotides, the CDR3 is TGTGCCAGCAGCTTGAACACCGGGGAGCTGTTTTTT. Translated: CASSLNTGELFF.

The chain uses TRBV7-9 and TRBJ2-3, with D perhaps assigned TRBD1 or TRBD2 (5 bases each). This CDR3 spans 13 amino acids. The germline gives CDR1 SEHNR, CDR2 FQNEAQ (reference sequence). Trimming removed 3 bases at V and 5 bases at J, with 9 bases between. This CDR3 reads CASSLGPKDTQYF. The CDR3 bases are TGTGCCAGCAGCTTGGGACCCAAAGATACGCAGTATTTT.

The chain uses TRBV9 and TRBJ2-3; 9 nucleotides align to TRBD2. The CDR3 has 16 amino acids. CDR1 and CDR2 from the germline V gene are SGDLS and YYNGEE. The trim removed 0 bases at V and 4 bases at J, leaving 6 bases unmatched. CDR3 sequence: CASSVGSGRRADTQYF. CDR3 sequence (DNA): TGTGCCAGCAGCGTAGGTAGCGGGAGACGAGCAGATACGCAGTATTTT. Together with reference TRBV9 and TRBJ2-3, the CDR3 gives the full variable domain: DSGVTQTPKHLITATGQRVTLRCSPRSGDLSVYWYQQSLDQGLQFLIQYYNGEERAKGNILERFSAQQFPDLHSELNLSSLELGDSALYFCASSVGSGRRADTQYFGPGTRLTVL.

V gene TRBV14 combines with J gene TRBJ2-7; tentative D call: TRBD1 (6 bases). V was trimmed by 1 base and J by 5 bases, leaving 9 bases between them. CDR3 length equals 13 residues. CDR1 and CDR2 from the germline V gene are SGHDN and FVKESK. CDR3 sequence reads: CASSQVGGHEQYF. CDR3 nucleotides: TGTGCCAGCAGCCAAGTTGGGGGCCACGAGCAGTACTTC.

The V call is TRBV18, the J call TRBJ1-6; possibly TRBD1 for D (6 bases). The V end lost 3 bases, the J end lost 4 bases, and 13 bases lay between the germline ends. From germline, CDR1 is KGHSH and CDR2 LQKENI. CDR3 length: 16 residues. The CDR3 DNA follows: TGTGCCAGCTCACCGACCGGGACATTATATAATTCACCCCTCCACTTT. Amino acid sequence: CASSPTGTLYNSPLHF.

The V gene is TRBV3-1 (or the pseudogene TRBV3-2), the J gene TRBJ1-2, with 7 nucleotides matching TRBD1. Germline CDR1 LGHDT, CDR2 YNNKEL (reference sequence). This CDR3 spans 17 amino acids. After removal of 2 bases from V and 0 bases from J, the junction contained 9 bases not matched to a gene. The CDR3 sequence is CASSQQGGAGANYGYTF. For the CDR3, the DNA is TGTGCCAGCAGCCAACAGGGGGGGGCAGGGGCTAACTATGGCTACACCTTC.

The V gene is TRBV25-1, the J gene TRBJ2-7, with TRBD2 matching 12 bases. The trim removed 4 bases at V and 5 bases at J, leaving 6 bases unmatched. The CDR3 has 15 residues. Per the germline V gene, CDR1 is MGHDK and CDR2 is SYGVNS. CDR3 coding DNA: TGTGCCAGCAGTGGTACGACTAGCGGGAGTCACGAGCAGTACTTC. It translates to CASSGTTSGSHEQYF.